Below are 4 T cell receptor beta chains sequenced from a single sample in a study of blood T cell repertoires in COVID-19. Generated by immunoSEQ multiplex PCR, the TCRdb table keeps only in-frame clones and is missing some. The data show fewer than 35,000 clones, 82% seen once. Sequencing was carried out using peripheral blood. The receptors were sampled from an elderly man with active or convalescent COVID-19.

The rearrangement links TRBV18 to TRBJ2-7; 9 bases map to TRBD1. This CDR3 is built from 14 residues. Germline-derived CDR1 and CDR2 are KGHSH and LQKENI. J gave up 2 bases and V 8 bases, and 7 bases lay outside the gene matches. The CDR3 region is CASAGGTGTYEQYF. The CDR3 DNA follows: TGTGCCAGCGCGGGCGGGACAGGGACCTACGAGCAGTACTTC.

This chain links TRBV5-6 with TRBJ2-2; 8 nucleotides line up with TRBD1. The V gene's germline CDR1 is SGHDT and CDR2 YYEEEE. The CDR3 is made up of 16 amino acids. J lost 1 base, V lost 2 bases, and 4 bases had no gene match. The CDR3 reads CASSLPGTGNTGELFF. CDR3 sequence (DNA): TGTGCCAGCAGCTTACCCGGGACAGGGAACACCGGGGAGCTGTTTTTT.

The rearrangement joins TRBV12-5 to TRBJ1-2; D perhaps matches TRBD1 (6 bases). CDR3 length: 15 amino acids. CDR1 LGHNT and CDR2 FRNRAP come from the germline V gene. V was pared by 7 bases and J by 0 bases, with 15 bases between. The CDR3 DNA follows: TGTGCTAGTGCTCTAGGGGGGAGGGCTAACTATGGCTACACCTTC. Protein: CASALGGRANYGYTF.

CDR3 loop: CASSPFTTYNEQFF. CDR3 DNA: TGTGCCAGCAGCCCCTTCACTACCTACAATGAGCAGTTCTTC. This chain joins TRBV7-9 and TRBJ2-1; D unclear. The V gene lost 5 bases and the J gene lost 2 bases, with 10 bases spanning the gap. The CDR3 totals 14 residues. The germline V gene encodes CDR1 SEHNR and CDR2 FQNEAQ (reference sequence).